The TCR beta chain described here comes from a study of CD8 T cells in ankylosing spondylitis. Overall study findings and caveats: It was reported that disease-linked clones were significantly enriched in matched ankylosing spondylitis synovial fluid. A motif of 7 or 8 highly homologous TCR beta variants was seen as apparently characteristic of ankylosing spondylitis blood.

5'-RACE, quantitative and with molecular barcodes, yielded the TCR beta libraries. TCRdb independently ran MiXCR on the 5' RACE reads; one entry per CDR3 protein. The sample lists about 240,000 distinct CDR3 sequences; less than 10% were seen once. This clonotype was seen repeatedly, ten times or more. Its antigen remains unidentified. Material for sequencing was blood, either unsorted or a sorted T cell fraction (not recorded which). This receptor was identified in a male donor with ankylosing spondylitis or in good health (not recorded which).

The CDR3 nucleotides read TGTGCCAGCAGCTTGGTTGGACTCCTGAGCTCCTACGAGCAGTACTTC. It translates to CASSLVGLLSSYEQYF. V is TRBV7-2 and J is TRBJ2-7; the D gene is possibly TRBD2 (5 bases). Germline lookup yields CDR1 SGHTA and CDR2 FQGNSA. Trimming pared 3 bases from V and 0 bases from J, leaving 15 bases between. This CDR3 comprises 16 residues. Full variable domain (rest looked up from reference TRBV7-2 and TRBJ2-7): GAGVSQSPSNKVTEKGKDVELRCDPISGHTALYWYRQSLGQGLEFLIYFQGNSAPDKSGLPSDRFSAERTGGSVSTLTIQRTQQEDSAVYLCASSLVGLLSSYEQYFGPGTRLTVT.